Following are 16 T cell receptor beta chains from one sample sequenced in a study of shared clonotypes between healthy human individuals. Only in-frame clones appear in the TCRdb table, and some are missing; sequencing was by immunoSEQ multiplex PCR. The data show around 2.3 million clones, roughly 95% seen once. Source material: naive CD4+ T cells sorted from blood. As for subset: CD45RA+ positively selected. Receptors originate from a man between 18 and 35 years old in good health.

This clone was seen only once. Other nucleotide sequences in the sample specify the same CDR3. DNA of the CDR3: TGTGCCAGCAGTTACATCGGGCAGCCCCAGCATTTT. Encoded protein: CASSYIGQPQHF. The genes are TRBV6-6 and TRBJ1-5, with no clear D. V gave up 2 bases and J gave up 7 bases, with 6 bases separating them. The length of the CDR3 is 12 residues. Germline CDR1 MNHNY, CDR2 SVGAGI (reference sequence).

Points on this clone: One end of the junction is discordant with germline, which a read error may explain. The chain recombines TRBV7-7 with TRBJ2-5, with 7 bases identical to TRBD1. The germline CDR1 and CDR2 sequences are SSHAT and FNYEAQ (reference sequence). The CDR3 covers 13 residues. The chain's CDR3 is CASSSDRLETQYF. The CDR3 DNA reads TGTGCTAGCAGCTCGGACAGGTTGGAGACCCAGTACTTC.

This sequence joins TRBV6-1 and TRBJ1-2; D might be TRBD1 (5 bases). Trimming stripped 0 bases from V and 4 bases from J, with 12 bases between. CDR1 is MNHNS, CDR2 SASEGT, per germline. The CDR3 covers 15 residues. This CDR3 reads CASSEAGRVGYGYTF. In nucleotides, the CDR3 is TGTGCCAGCAGTGAAGCCGGCAGGGTGGGCTATGGCTACACCTTC.

The rearrangement links TRBV7-2 to TRBJ2-4, with 7 bases that match TRBD2. CDR3 length: 15 residues. CDR1 SGHTA and CDR2 FQGNSA come from the germline V gene. The J segment lost 0 bases and the V segment lost 4 bases, leaving 3 bases of the junction unmatched. CDR3 region: CASSWDYLAKNIQYF. In DNA form, the CDR3 reads TGTGCCAGCAGCTGGGACTACTTAGCCAAAAACATTCAGTACTTC.

This rearrangement joins TRBV6-5 to TRBJ1-1, with D possibly being TRBD1 (6 bases). Germline V gene data show CDR1 as MNHEY and CDR2 as SVGAGI. V was pared by 5 bases and J by 0 bases, with 10 bases between. This CDR3 has 14 amino acids. The CDR3 DNA sequence: TGTGCCAGCAGTCCAGGACAGTTGAACACTGAAGCTTTCTTT. Residues: CASSPGQLNTEAFF.

The chain carries TRBV11-2 and TRBJ2-7; D possibly corresponds to TRBD1 (6 bases). Looked up from germline, CDR1 is SGHAT and CDR2 is FQNNGV. CDR3 size: 14 residues. Trimming pared 0 bases from V and 6 bases from J, leaving 12 bases between. CDR3 DNA: TGTGCCAGCAGCTTAGACCCTAACAGGGCCGAGCAGTACTTC. This encodes CASSLDPNRAEQYF.

Remarks on this clone: Other DNA sequences within the sample encode an identical CDR3. The J gene is TRBJ2-5, the V gene TRBV19, with D uncertain. The CDR3 is 13 residues long. Deletions cut 5 bases from V and 1 base from J, with 8 bases between. The germline V gene encodes CDR1 LNHDA and CDR2 SQIVND (reference sequence). The CDR3, as DNA: TGTGCCAGTAGTCCGACGGGCCAAGAGACCCAGTACTTC. The encoded protein is CASSPTGQETQYF.

The chain employs TRBV4-2 and TRBJ2-3; TRBD2 aligns across 7 bases. V dropped 3 bases and J dropped 2; count of bases not matched to a gene: 5. The CDR3 covers 15 residues. Germline V gives CDR1 LGHNA, CDR2 YNFKEQ. The CDR3 is CASSQTSTDTDTQYF. CDR3 DNA: TGTGCCAGCAGCCAGACTAGCACGGACACAGATACGCAGTATTTT.

The chain employs TRBV30 and TRBJ1-2; 10 bases line up with TRBD1. CDR3 length equals 14 residues. Germline V gives CDR1 GTSNPN, CDR2 SVGIG (reference sequence). Germline trimming cut 4 bases from V and 7 bases from J; bases unmatched to any gene: 9. CDR3 nucleotides: TGTGCCTGGATCAACCGGGACAGGGGAGGTGGCTACACCTTC. Amino acids: CAWINRDRGGGYTF.

The rearrangement joins TRBV4-1 to TRBJ1-4; possible D gene TRBD1, 5 bases. Trimming cost V 4 bases and J 7 bases, with 10 bases left between them. The CDR3 loop spans 13 amino acids. Germline assignment: CDR1 MGHRA and CDR2 YSYEKL. CDR3 sequence reads: CASSLAGVEKLFF. The CDR3 nucleotides read TGCGCCAGCAGCCTGGCGGGGGTTGAAAAACTGTTTTTT.

The gene calls are TRBV7-2 and TRBJ1-3; D call uncertain. This CDR3 has 13 amino acids. The ends were cut back, 4 bases at V and 4 bases at J, with 8 bases in the middle. Per the germline V gene, CDR1 is SGHTA and CDR2 is FQGNSA. The CDR3 sequence is CASSSSMGNTIYF. The DNA of the CDR3 is TGTGCCAGCAGCTCCTCTATGGGAAACACCATATATTTT.

V gene TRBV7-8 combines with J gene TRBJ2-7; 10 bases fit TRBD2. With V trimmed by 7 bases and J by 0 bases, 3 bases remained unmatched. There are 14 residues in the CDR3. Germline V gene sequence: CDR1 SGHVS, CDR2 FQNEAQ. CDR3 region: CASMKREGSYEQYF. The CDR3 region has the DNA TGTGCCAGCATGAAGCGGGAGGGCTCCTACGAGCAGTACTTC.

This clone has only one observation. As DNA, the CDR3 is TGCGCCAGCAGTCAATCATTATCACCAAAGCAAGAGACCCAGTACTTC. This encodes CASSQSLSPKQETQYF. The rearrangement joins TRBV23-1 to TRBJ2-5; D unresolved. TRBV23-1 is assigned to the ORF class and has an uncertain function. The germline V and J ends were trimmed by 0 bases and 2 bases, with 13 bases remaining between them. The CDR3 consists of 16 residues.

The chain combines TRBV6-1 with TRBJ2-7; 7 nucleotides match TRBD2. Germline CDR1 MNHNS, CDR2 SASEGT. The CDR3 runs 14 residues. J gave up 2 bases and V 4 bases, and 5 bases lay outside the gene matches. In DNA form, the CDR3 reads TGTGCCAGCAGTGTAACGGGGGGAGCCTACGAGCAGTACTTC. It yields the protein CASSVTGGAYEQYF.

The chain has TRBV18 and TRBJ2-5, with TRBD1 identical over 7 bases. The CDR3 sequence is 14 residues long. The germline V gene encodes CDR1 KGHSH and CDR2 LQKENI. The J segment lost 5 bases and the V segment lost 3 bases, leaving 6 bases of the junction unmatched. CDR3 nucleotides: TGTGCCAGCTCACCTCAGACAGGGACGGAGACCCAGTACTTC. Translated, it gives CASSPQTGTETQYF.

The chain has TRBV29-1 and TRBJ1-1; D unclear. The V and J ends lost 7 bases and 0 bases respectively, with 9 bases between them. Germline assignment: CDR1 SQVTM and CDR2 ANQGSEA. The CDR3 is 12 residues long. As DNA, the CDR3 is TGCAGCGCCGAAAGAGTGAACACTGAAGCTTTCTTT. Its translation: CSAERVNTEAFF. Using reference TRBV29-1 and TRBJ1-1 for the parts outside the CDR3, the full variable domain is SAVISQKPSRDICQRGTSLTIQCQVDSQVTMMFWYRQQPGQSLTLIATANQGSEATYESGFVIDKFPISRPNLTFSTLTVSNMSPEDSSIYLCSAERVNTEAFFGQGTRLTVV.